One T cell receptor beta chain is described in this entry. Its antigen remains unidentified. The data derive from a study of post-analysis software for immune sequencing data. Study-wide points: Among four or five TRBV segments more frequent in patients than controls were TRBV5-6, TRBV5-1 and TRBV20-1.

The CDR3 contains 23 residues. Trimming at V came to 4 bases and at J to 0 bases, leaving 27 bases not matched to a gene. From germline, CDR1 is MNHEY and CDR2 SVGEGT. The TCR beta cDNA libraries contained unique molecular identifiers. TCRdb passed the PCR reads through MiXCR, listing each CDR3 protein once. The sample consists of hundreds of thousands of distinct CDR3 sequences, more than 30% of them appearing once. The specimen was blood. The J gene is TRBJ2-5, the V gene TRBV6-2 or TRBV6-3, with 9 bases matching TRBD1. This receptor was taken from a girl aged 2 to 10 with multiple sclerosis. DNA of the CDR3: TGTGCCAGCAGTTTGTTTCCGGGACAGGGAGGTCACAGCGGGACGTTTTACCAAGAGACCCAGTACTTC. Its translation is CASSLFPGQGGHSGTFYQETQYF.